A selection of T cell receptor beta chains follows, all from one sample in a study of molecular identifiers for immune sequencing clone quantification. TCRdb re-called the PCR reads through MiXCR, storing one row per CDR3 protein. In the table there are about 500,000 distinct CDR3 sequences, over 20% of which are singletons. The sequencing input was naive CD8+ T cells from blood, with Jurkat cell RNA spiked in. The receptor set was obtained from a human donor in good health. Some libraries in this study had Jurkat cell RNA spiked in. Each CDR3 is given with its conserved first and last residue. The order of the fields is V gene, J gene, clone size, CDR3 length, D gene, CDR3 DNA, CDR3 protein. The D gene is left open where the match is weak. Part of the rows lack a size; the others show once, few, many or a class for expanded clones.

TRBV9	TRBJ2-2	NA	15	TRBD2	TGTGCCAGCAGGGGTCGGGGGGGTAGCACCGGGGAGCTGTTTTTT	CASRGRGGSTGELFF
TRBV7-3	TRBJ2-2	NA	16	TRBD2	TGTGCCAGCAGCTTAACATTCAGCGGGAATGCCGGGGAGCTGTTTTTT	CASSLTFSGNAGELFF
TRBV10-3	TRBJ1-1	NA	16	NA	TGTGCCATCAGTGGGTCGGGAGATAGCACGGGGACTGAAGCTTTCTTT	CAISGSGDSTGTEAFF
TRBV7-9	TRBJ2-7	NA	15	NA	TGTGCCAGCAGCCAGGACAGCTTCACCTACAACGAGCAGTACTTC	CASSQDSFTYNEQYF
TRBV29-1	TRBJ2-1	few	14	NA	TGCAGCGCCGCGGGGTTGAGCTCCTACAATGAGCAGTTCTTC	CSAAGLSSYNEQFF
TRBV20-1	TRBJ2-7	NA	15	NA	TGCAGTGCTAGAGATACAAACAGGAACTCCTACGAGCAGTACTTC	CSARDTNRNSYEQYF
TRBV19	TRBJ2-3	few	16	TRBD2	TGTGCCAGTAGTATAGGAGGGACTAGCGGGAGCGATACGCAGTATTTT	CASSIGGTSGSDTQYF
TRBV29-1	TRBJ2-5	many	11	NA	TGCAGCGTTCAGGGCCAAGAGACCCAGTACTTC	CSVQGQETQYF
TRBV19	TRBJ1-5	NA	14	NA	TGTGCCAGTAGCCGAGACGGGTACCCCCAGCCCCAGCATTTT	CASSRDGYPQPQHF
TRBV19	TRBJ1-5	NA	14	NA	TGTGCCAGTAGTATCTGGTCGACCAGGGAGCCCCAGCATTTT	CASSIWSTREPQHF
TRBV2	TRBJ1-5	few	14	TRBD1	TGTGCCAGCAGACAGGGGAATAGCAATCAGCCCCAGCATTTT	CASRQGNSNQPQHF
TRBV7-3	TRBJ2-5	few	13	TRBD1	TGTGCCAGCAGCTCAGGGGGCGCAGAGACCCAGTACTTC	CASSSGGAETQYF
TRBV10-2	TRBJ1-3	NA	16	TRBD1	TGCGCCAGCAGTGAGCGTGCAGGGGGCTTTGGAAACACCATATATTTT	CASSERAGGFGNTIYF
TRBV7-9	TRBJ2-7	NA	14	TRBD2	TGTGCCAGCAGTCGGACTAGCGACTCCTACGAGCAGTACTTC	CASSRTSDSYEQYF
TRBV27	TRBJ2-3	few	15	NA	TGTGCCAGCAGCTACGCGGGTTTTGGCACAGATACGCAGTATTTT	CASSYAGFGTDTQYF
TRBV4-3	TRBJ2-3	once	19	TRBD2	TGCGCCAGCAGCCAAGATTTTGTTAAGGGCGGGAGTTGGCCAGATACGCAGTATTTT	CASSQDFVKGGSWPDTQYF
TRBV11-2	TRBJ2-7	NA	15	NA	TGTGCCAGCAGCGACGGGACGGGGCTTGACTACGAGCAGTACTTC	CASSDGTGLDYEQYF
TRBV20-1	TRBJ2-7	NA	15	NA	TGCAGTACTAGAGATCGAAGACAGGTGACCTACGAGCAGTACTTC	CSTRDRRQVTYEQYF
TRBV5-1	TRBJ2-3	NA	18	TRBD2	TGCGCCAGCAGCTTGGAAATCCGGGCTAGCGGGGGATCAGATGCGCAGTATTTT	CASSLEIRASGGSDAQYF
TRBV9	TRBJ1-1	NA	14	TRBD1	TGTGCCAGCAGCGTAGTAGGGGGCTGGACTGAAGCTTTCTTT	CASSVVGGWTEAFF
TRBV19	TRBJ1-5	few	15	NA	TGTGCCAGTACCGACTATAGTTATAGCAGTCAGCCCCAGCATTTT	CASTDYSYSSQPQHF
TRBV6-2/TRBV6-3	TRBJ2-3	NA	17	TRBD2	TGTGCCAGCAGTTTATCCTCCATAGCGGGAGTAGGAGATACGCAGTATTTT	CASSLSSIAGVGDTQYF
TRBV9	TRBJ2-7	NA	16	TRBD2	TGTGCCAGCAGCGAATCTAGCGGGGGCTTGTTGGACGAGCAGTACTTC	CASSESSGGLLDEQYF
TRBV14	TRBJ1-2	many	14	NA	TGTGCCAGCAGTCGAACAGGGAGCGTCTATGGCTACACCTTC	CASSRTGSVYGYTF
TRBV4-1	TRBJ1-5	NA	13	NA	TGCGCCAGCAGCCGGGCTATTGGCCAGCCCCAGCATTTT	CASSRAIGQPQHF
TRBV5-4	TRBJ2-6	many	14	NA	TGTGCCAGCAGCGGACGGACCGGGGCCAACGTCCTGACTTTC	CASSGRTGANVLTF
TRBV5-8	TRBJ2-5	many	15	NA	TGTGCCAGCAGCTTGGAACAGGATCTCAGGGAGACCCAGTACTTC	CASSLEQDLRETQYF
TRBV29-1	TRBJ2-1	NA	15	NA	TGCAGCGTTGAACCCGGCTCGGGCTCCCACAATGAGCAGTTCTTC	CSVEPGSGSHNEQFF
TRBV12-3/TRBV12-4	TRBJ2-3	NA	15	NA	TGTGCCAGCAGTTTAGCGTGGGGGGTAGCAGATACGCAGTATTTT	CASSLAWGVADTQYF
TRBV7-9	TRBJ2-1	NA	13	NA	TGTGCCAGCAGAGCCGGCGGGTACGATGAGCAGTTCTTC	CASRAGGYDEQFF
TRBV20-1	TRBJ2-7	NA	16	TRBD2	TGCAGTGCTAGAGAGGGAGAAGCGGGGATCTCCTACGAGCAGTACTTC	CSAREGEAGISYEQYF
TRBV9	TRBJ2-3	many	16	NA	TGTGCCAGCAGCGTATACCAGGGCGGCGGGACAGATACGCAGTATTTT	CASSVYQGGGTDTQYF
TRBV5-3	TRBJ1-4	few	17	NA	TGTGCCAGCAGCCCGGGAGACAGTGCTTTCCCTAATGAAAAACTGTTTTTT	CASSPGDSAFPNEKLFF
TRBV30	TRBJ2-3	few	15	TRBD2	TGTGCCTGGGGGGGGGGGGAGAGTCCCACAGATACGCAGTATTTT	CAWGGGESPTDTQYF
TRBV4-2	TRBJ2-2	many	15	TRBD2	TGTGCCAGCAGCCAAGGGGAGGGATTGACCGGGGAGCTGTTTTTT	CASSQGEGLTGELFF
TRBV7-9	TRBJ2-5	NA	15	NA	TGTGCCAGCAGCAACCGGGACACCACCCAAGAGACCCAGTACTTC	CASSNRDTTQETQYF
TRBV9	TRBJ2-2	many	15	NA	TGTGCCAGCAGCGTTTGGGGTTCGACCACCGGGGAGCTGTTTTTT	CASSVWGSTTGELFF
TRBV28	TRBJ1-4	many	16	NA	TGTGCCAGCAGTCCCGACCCGGGACAAATTAATGAAAAACTGTTTTTT	CASSPDPGQINEKLFF
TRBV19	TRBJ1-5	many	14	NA	TGTGCCAGTAGTATATATGCCTCAAATCAGCCCCAGCATTTT	CASSIYASNQPQHF
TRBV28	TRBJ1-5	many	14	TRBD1	TGTGCCAGCAGCTCGTGGGACAGGGATCAGCCCCAGCATTTT	CASSSWDRDQPQHF
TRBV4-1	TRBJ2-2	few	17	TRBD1	TGCGCCAGCAGCCAAGATCCGGGCAGGGGGCGTACCGGGGAGCTGTTTTTT	CASSQDPGRGRTGELFF
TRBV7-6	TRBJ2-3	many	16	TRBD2	TGTGCCAGCAGCTTCAAAAGCGGGGGGGGGACAGATACGCAGTATTTT	CASSFKSGGGTDTQYF
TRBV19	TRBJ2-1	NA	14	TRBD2	TGTGCCAGTAGTATAAATAGCGGGGTGAATGAGCAGTTCTTC	CASSINSGVNEQFF
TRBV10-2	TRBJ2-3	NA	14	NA	TGCGCCAGCACAGACTATAGCACCTCAGATACGCAGTATTTT	CASTDYSTSDTQYF
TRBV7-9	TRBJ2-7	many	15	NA	TGTGCCAGCAGCTTCTCGGGGACGTCTAGGGGAGAGCAGTACTTC	CASSFSGTSRGEQYF
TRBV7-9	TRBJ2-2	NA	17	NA	TGTGCCAGCAGCCGGGACATATTCCTACGGGACACCGGGGAGCTGTTTTTT	CASSRDIFLRDTGELFF
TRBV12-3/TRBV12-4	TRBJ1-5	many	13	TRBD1	TGTGCCAGCAGCGTTCAGGGGGTTCAGCCCCAGCATTTT	CASSVQGVQPQHF
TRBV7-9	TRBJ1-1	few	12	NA	TGTGCCAGCAGCTTAGGTTTCCCCATAGCTTTCTTT	CASSLGFPIAFF
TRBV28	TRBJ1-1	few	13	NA	TGTGCCAGCAGGTACAATTGGAACACTGAAGCTTTCTTT	CASRYNWNTEAFF
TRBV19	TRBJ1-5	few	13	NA	TGTGCCAGTAGTCGACAGGGCAATCAGCCCCAGCATTTT	CASSRQGNQPQHF
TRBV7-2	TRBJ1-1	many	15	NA	TGTGCCAGCAGCTTATTATCGGGGACCTACAGTGAAGCTTTCTTT	CASSLLSGTYSEAFF
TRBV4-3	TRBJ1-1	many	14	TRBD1	TGCGCCAGCTTCCCGGACAGGGGAGACACTGAAGCTTTCTTT	CASFPDRGDTEAFF
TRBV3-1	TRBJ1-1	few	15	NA	TGTGCCAGCAGCCAAGATCTCGGCACACACACTGAAGCTTTCTTT	CASSQDLGTHTEAFF
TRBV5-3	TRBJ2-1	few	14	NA	TGTGCCAGCAGCCCTCCGGACAGTTACAATGAGCAGTTCTTC	CASSPPDSYNEQFF
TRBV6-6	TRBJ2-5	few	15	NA	TGTGCCAGCAGTTCCCGCTCCACGGTCCAAGAGACCCAGTACTTC	CASSSRSTVQETQYF
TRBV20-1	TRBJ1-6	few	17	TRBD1	TGCAGTGCTAGAGGGGGACAGATGAGCTCCTATAATTCACCCCTCCACTTT	CSARGGQMSSYNSPLHF
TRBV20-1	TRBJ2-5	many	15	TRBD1	TGCAGTGCTAGAGATTGGGGACAGGAGGGAGAGACCCAGTACTTC	CSARDWGQEGETQYF